Each of the 30 T cell receptor beta chains below was sequenced from the same sample in a study of cytomegalovirus exposure and HLA in healthy donors. TCRdb's table, derived via immunoSEQ multiplex PCR, lists solely in-frame clones and lacks some. The table records approximately 65,000 clones, around 95% of them present only once. Source material: PBMCs. Receptor source: a man aged 18 to 35 in good health and CMV-seronegative.

In regard to this clone: This sample includes further DNA sequences coding for the same CDR3. The chain joins TRBV2 to TRBJ1-5, with 9 bases lining up with TRBD1. Germline CDR1 SNHLY, CDR2 FYNNEI. The CDR3 is 15 residues long. The V gene end was trimmed by 1 base and the J gene end by 5 bases; junction bases not matched to a gene: 3. CDR3 loop: CASSEGGQGDQPQHF. The CDR3 region has the DNA TGTGCCAGCAGTGAAGGGGGACAGGGAGATCAGCCCCAGCATTTT.

The chain combines TRBV28 with TRBJ2-2; TRBD1 aligns across 7 bases. The CDR3 consists of 15 residues. With 6 bases clipped from V and 3 bases from J, the junction kept 7 bases outside the gene matches. Germline CDR1 is MDHEN and CDR2 is SYDVKM. Here the CDR3 DNA reads TGTGCCAGCAGACAAGTAGACAGGGACACCGGGGAGCTGTTTTTT. Its translation: CASRQVDRDTGELFF.

V and J are TRBV4-1 and TRBJ1-1; 7 nucleotides line up with TRBD1. The germline V gene has CDR1 MGHRA and CDR2 YSYEKL. The CDR3 has 15 residues. The V segment lost 4 bases and the J segment 5 bases; nucleotides outside the gene matches: 10. This chain's CDR3 is CASSPGQRANTEAFF. The DNA of the CDR3 is TGCGCCAGCAGCCCGGGACAGAGGGCGAATACTGAAGCTTTCTTT.

This chain joins TRBV7-9 and TRBJ2-3; D may be TRBD2 (6 bases). V was clipped by 5 bases and J by 0 bases, with 12 bases between them. The germline gives CDR1 SEHNR, CDR2 FQNEAQ (reference sequence). The CDR3 sequence is 15 residues long. The CDR3 sequence is CASSPGGRSTDTQYF. The CDR3 DNA sequence: TGTGCCAGCAGCCCCGGGGGAAGGAGCACAGATACGCAGTATTTT.

V gene TRBV10-1 combines with J gene TRBJ2-7; D perhaps matches TRBD1 (6 bases). The CDR3 has 14 amino acids. The germline gives CDR1 WNHNN, CDR2 SYGVQD (reference sequence). The V end lost 0 bases, the J end lost 2 bases, and 8 bases lay between the germline ends. In DNA form, the CDR3 reads TGCGCCAGCAGTGAGTCGGACAGAGCCTACGAGCAGTACTTC. Protein: CASSESDRAYEQYF.

The chain couples TRBV18 to TRBJ1-5; 12 nucleotides line up with TRBD1. The CDR3 is 18 amino acids. Germline CDR1 KGHSH, CDR2 LQKENI. Germline trimming cut 2 bases from V and 0 bases from J; bases unmatched to any gene: 5. For the CDR3, the DNA is TGTGCCAGCTCACCATCGCCGGGACAGGGGGCTAGCAATCAGCCCCAGCATTTT. Protein sequence: CASSPSPGQGASNQPQHF.

This sequence joins TRBV7-2 and TRBJ1-2; D is undetermined. This CDR3 contains 14 residues. CDR1 is SGHTA and CDR2 is FQGNSA in the germline V gene. Trimming shortened V by 2 bases and J by 8 bases, and 15 bases separated the two germline ends. The CDR3 DNA sequence: TGTGCCAGCAGCTTACCTGGTAGTTCGGGGGGCTACACCTTC. This encodes CASSLPGSSGGYTF.

The J gene is TRBJ2-1, the V gene TRBV5-1, with TRBD1 identical over 9 bases. Germline V gene lookup returns CDR1 SGHRS and CDR2 YFSETQ. Trimming took 0 bases from V and 1 from J; bases not matched to a gene: 2. The CDR3 extends over 16 amino acids. The CDR3 region is CASSLDGQGSYNEQFF. The DNA for the CDR3 is TGCGCCAGCAGCTTGGATGGACAGGGGTCCTACAATGAGCAGTTCTTC.

This clone has just one count. The chain employs TRBV13 and TRBJ2-1, with D possibly matching TRBD1 (6 bases). Germline assignment: CDR1 PRHDT and CDR2 FYEKMQ (reference sequence). V was cut by 5 bases and J by 6 bases, with 17 bases left in between. The CDR3 sequence is 15 residues long. The CDR3 protein is CASSPTGPRFNEQFF. CDR3 nucleotides: TGTGCCAGCAGCCCAACAGGGCCGAGGTTCAATGAGCAGTTCTTC. Based on the CDR3 plus reference TRBV13 and TRBJ2-1, the full variable domain is AAGVIQSPRHLIKEKRETATLKCYPIPRHDTVYWYQQGPGQDPQFLISFYEKMQSDKGSIPDRFSAQQFSDYHSELNMSSLELGDSALYFCASSPTGPRFNEQFFGPGTRLTVL.

The gene calls are TRBV13 and TRBJ2-2, with TRBD2 as a possible D gene (6 bases). The V end lost 4 bases, the J end lost 5 bases, and 14 bases lay between the germline ends. The CDR3 contains 15 residues. Germline V CDR1 and CDR2: PRHDT, FYEKMQ (reference sequence). Here the CDR3 DNA reads TGTGCCAGCAGCTCCGCGGAGGGGAATACCGGGGAGCTGTTTTTT. This encodes CASSSAEGNTGELFF.

This sequence joins TRBV5-4 and TRBJ1-2; D ambiguous. The CDR3 runs to 16 residues. Trimming removed 4 bases at V and 5 bases at J, with 21 bases between. Germline V lookup: CDR1 SGHNT, CDR2 YYREEE (reference sequence). This CDR3 is CASSLGSDPSQYGYTF. CDR3 DNA: TGTGCCAGCAGCCTCGGGAGTGATCCCTCACAATATGGCTACACCTTC. The variable domain in full, completed from reference TRBV5-4 and TRBJ1-2, reads ETGVTQSPTHLIKTRGQQVTLRCSSQSGHNTVSWYQQALGQGPQFIFQYYREEENGRGNFPPRFSGLQFPNYSSELNVNALELDDSALYLCASSLGSDPSQYGYTFGSGTRLTVV.

In DNA, the CDR3 is TGTGCCAGCAGCTACCGGGACAGGGGAGCAGATACGCAGTATTTT. Its protein product is CASSYRDRGADTQYF. The chain joins TRBV11-2 to TRBJ2-3, with 10 positions matching TRBD1. Germline CDR1 is SGHAT and CDR2 is FQNNGV. The CDR3 length is 15 residues. V lost 4 bases and J lost 4; bases outside the gene matches: 5.

In nucleotides, the CDR3 is TGTGCCAGCAGCGTAATACCGGGCTCCTACGAGCAGTACTTC. Translation: CASSVIPGSYEQYF. This rearrangement joins TRBV9 to TRBJ2-7; D is unclear. V was cut by 1 base and J by 0 bases, with 8 bases left in between. This CDR3 has 14 residues. CDR1 and CDR2 from the germline V gene are SGDLS and YYNGEE.

This clone was picked up a small number of times. The V gene is TRBV7-8, the J gene TRBJ2-7, with 12 bases lining up with TRBD2. Trimming took 9 bases from V and 1 from J; bases not matched to a gene: 4. The CDR3 covers 14 residues. Germline lookup yields CDR1 SGHVS and CDR2 FQNEAQ. CDR3 in amino acids: CASKTSGSSYEQYF. The CDR3, as DNA: TGTGCCAGTAAGACTAGCGGGAGTTCCTACGAGCAGTACTTC.

The rearrangement links TRBV7-8 to TRBJ2-5, with 8 bases fitting TRBD1. Germline V gives CDR1 SGHVS, CDR2 FQNEAQ. CDR3 size: 14 residues. The V segment lost 6 bases and the J segment 5 bases; nucleotides outside the gene matches: 8. CDR3 in amino acids: CASRLKDRVETQYF. DNA for the CDR3: TGTGCCAGCAGACTAAAGGACAGGGTCGAGACCCAGTACTTC.

The rearrangement links TRBV28 to TRBJ2-1, with a tentative D call TRBD2 (6 bases). V was pared by 3 bases and J by 9 bases, with 18 bases between. The CDR3 runs 15 residues. Germline V gene lookup returns CDR1 MDHEN and CDR2 SYDVKM. CDR3 in amino acids: CASSLVGPVGGEQFF. In DNA form, the CDR3 reads TGTGCCAGCAGTTTGGTAGGGCCGGTGGGGGGTGAGCAGTTCTTC.

The chain joins TRBV18 to TRBJ1-1, with D maybe TRBD1 (5 bases). CDR3 length: 15 residues. V dropped 3 bases and J dropped 3 bases, with 14 bases sitting between them. Germline-derived CDR1 and CDR2 are KGHSH and LQKENI. This CDR3 reads CASSPLRGVDTEAFF. DNA for the CDR3: TGTGCCAGCTCACCCCTTCGGGGGGTTGACACTGAAGCTTTCTTT.

This rearrangement joins TRBV6-5 to TRBJ1-2, with a tentative D call TRBD1 (5 bases). CDR3 length: 14 residues. The germline V and J ends were trimmed by 2 bases and 3 bases, with 10 bases remaining between them. Germline-derived CDR1 and CDR2 are MNHEY and SVGAGI. CDR3 nucleotide sequence: TGTGCCAGCAGTTACGAAGGGGCAGACTATGGCTACACCTTC. Amino acid sequence: CASSYEGADYGYTF.

This rearrangement joins TRBV2 to TRBJ2-7; D not certain. Germline V gives CDR1 SNHLY, CDR2 FYNNEI. This CDR3 has 12 residues. V lost 6 bases to trimming and J lost 2 bases, with 8 bases between them. CDR3 DNA sequence: TGTGCCAGCAGAGAGGCCGCCTACGAGCAGTACTTC. Encoded protein: CASREAAYEQYF. The complete variable domain, with remaining parts taken from reference TRBV2 and TRBJ2-7, reads EPEVTQTPSHQVTQMGQEVILRCVPISNHLYFYWYRQILGQKVEFLVSFYNNEISEKSEIFDDQFSVERPDGSNFTLKIRSTKLEDSAMYFCASREAAYEQYFGPGTRLTVT.

This chain uses TRBV5-5 with TRBJ2-7, with TRBD1 matching 7 bases. The germline V gene encodes CDR1 SGHKS and CDR2 YYEKEE (reference sequence). V gave up 1 base and J gave up 1 base; unmatched junction bases: 14. The CDR3 has 18 residues. CDR3 in amino acids: CASSLSLSGTAASYEQYF. The CDR3 region has the DNA TGTGCCAGCAGCTTGTCTCTATCTGGGACAGCCGCTTCCTACGAGCAGTACTTC.

Points on this clone: Mismatch with germline at one junction end may stem from a read error. The V and J genes are TRBV4-1 and TRBJ1-6; 7 nucleotides line up with TRBD1. CDR1 MGHRA and CDR2 YSYEKL come from the germline V gene. The CDR3 consists of 18 residues. CDR3 in DNA: TGCGCCCGCAGCCGACTCATGAGCCCAGGGGGGCCAAATTCACCCCTCCACTTT. It translates to CARSRLMSPGGPNSPLHF.

In its sample, this clone was seen once. The chain is built from TRBV6-6 and TRBJ1-5, with D perhaps matching TRBD1 (6 bases). V dropped 2 bases and J dropped 4 bases, with 9 bases sitting between them. The CDR3 is 14 amino acids. Looked up from germline, CDR1 is MNHNY and CDR2 is SVGAGI (reference sequence). CDR3 protein: CASSYAQGNQPQHF. The CDR3, as DNA: TGTGCCAGCAGTTACGCACAGGGAAATCAGCCCCAGCATTTT.

This chain links TRBV9 with TRBJ2-7; TRBD1 aligns across 12 bases. The V gene's germline CDR1 is SGDLS and CDR2 YYNGEE. V lost 4 bases to trimming and J lost 3 bases; unmatched junction nucleotides: 5. The CDR3 has 15 residues. CDR3 DNA: TGTGCCAGCAGCCCGGGGACAGGGGGCCGCTACGAGCAGTACTTC. This codes for CASSPGTGGRYEQYF.

The V gene is TRBV6-6, the J gene TRBJ1-5; D gene uncertain. CDR3 length: 14 amino acids. Germline CDR1 is MNHNY and CDR2 is SVGAGI (reference sequence). V gave up 3 bases and J gave up 6 bases, with 12 bases separating them. CDR3 sequence (DNA): TGTGCCAGCAGTTATGGAGGATCGGGTCAGCCCCAGCATTTT. As protein: CASSYGGSGQPQHF.

V gene TRBV30 combines with J gene TRBJ1-1; tentatively, D is TRBD1 (5 bases). Deletions cut 3 bases from V and 5 bases from J, with 13 bases between. The CDR3 consists of 13 residues. Germline V gene data show CDR1 as GTSNPN and CDR2 as SVGIG (reference sequence). The CDR3 coding sequence is TGTGCCTGGAGGGCAGGGCTGGGGACTGAAGCTTTCTTT. Its protein is CAWRAGLGTEAFF.

The chain links TRBV2 to TRBJ1-4; TRBD1 agrees at 8 bases. The V segment lost 6 bases and the J segment 7 bases; nucleotides outside the gene matches: 4. CDR3 length: 13 residues. CDR1 is SNHLY and CDR2 is FYNNEI in the germline V gene. The CDR3 bases are TGTGCCAGCAGAGGACAGGGAACTGAAAAACTGTTTTTT. Translated, it gives CASRGQGTEKLFF.

V and J are TRBV10-2 and TRBJ1-2; 8 bases are a match to TRBD1. After removal of 3 bases from V and 3 bases from J, the junction contained 0 bases not matched to a gene. The germline V gene encodes CDR1 WSHSY and CDR2 SAAADI. The CDR3 runs to 13 residues. The CDR3: CASSEQGDYGYTF. In nucleotides, the CDR3 is TGCGCCAGCAGTGAACAGGGGGACTATGGCTACACCTTC.

The chain carries TRBV6-1 and TRBJ1-2, with 11 bases aligning to TRBD1. The CDR3 spans 15 residues. The V and J ends lost 5 bases and 8 bases, in that order; junction bases with no gene match: 10. Germline CDR1 and CDR2: MNHNS and SASEGT. The CDR3 protein is CASSSRTGGIGGYTF. CDR3 bases: TGTGCCAGCAGTTCAAGGACAGGGGGCATAGGAGGCTACACCTTC.

The chain couples TRBV7-9 to TRBJ1-1; TRBD1 matches 8 bases. V trimming: 5 bases; J trimming: 6 bases; junction bases outside the gene matches: 8. Germline CDR1 and CDR2: SEHNR and FQNEAQ (reference sequence). The CDR3 length is 14 residues. The CDR3 loop is CASSAGQGIPEAFF. The CDR3, as DNA: TGTGCCAGCAGCGCCGGACAGGGAATCCCTGAAGCTTTCTTT.

This clone was seen only once. V usage is TRBV19 and J usage is TRBJ2-7; no clear D gene. V was clipped by 1 base and J by 4 bases, with 14 bases between them. The CDR3 length is 15 residues. The germline V gene encodes CDR1 LNHDA and CDR2 SQIVND (reference sequence). CDR3: CASSIGVIAPYEQYF. As DNA, the CDR3 is TGTGCCAGTAGTATAGGGGTCATAGCCCCGTACGAGCAGTACTTC.